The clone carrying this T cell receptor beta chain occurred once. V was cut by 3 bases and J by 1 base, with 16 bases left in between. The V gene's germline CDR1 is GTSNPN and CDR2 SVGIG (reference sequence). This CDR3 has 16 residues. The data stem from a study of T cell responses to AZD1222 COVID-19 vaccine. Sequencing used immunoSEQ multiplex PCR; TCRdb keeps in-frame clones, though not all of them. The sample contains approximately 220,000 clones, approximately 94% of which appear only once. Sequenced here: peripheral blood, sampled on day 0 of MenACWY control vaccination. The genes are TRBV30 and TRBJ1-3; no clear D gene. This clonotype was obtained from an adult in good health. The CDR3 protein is CAWSRGPLLSGNTIYF. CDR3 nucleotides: TGTGCCTGGAGCCGAGGACCCCTTCTTTCTGGAAACACCATATATTTT. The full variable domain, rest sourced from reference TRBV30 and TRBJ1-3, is SQTIHQWPATLVQPVGSPLSLECTVEGTSNPNLYWYRQAAGRGLQLLFYSVGIGQISSEVPQNLSASRPQDRQFILSSKKLLLSDSGFYLCAWSRGPLLSGNTIYFGEGSWLTVV.